Sequencing of this T cell receptor (beta chain) was carried out in a study of Ad26.COV2.S vaccination and SARS-CoV-2 variants. This CDR3 is 14 amino acids long. J lost 5 bases, V lost 2 bases, and 2 bases had no gene match. The germline V gene has CDR1 MNHEY and CDR2 SMNVEV (reference sequence). Measured with immunoSEQ multiplex PCR; TCRdb has only the in-frame clones, and not every one. The sample holds around 240,000 clones, roughly 88% seen once. A note on this clone: The antigen is unknown.

The treatment: some 20 received Ad26.COV2.S at low or high dose, single or two shots; about 5 received placebo; per-sample allocation not given. The samples date from day 63 after the first vaccine or placebo injection. Study-wide findings and caveats: Compared with placebo recipients, vaccine recipients had higher spike-specific TCR breadth.

The chain employs TRBV27 and TRBJ1-4; the match to TRBD1 covers 7 bases. The starting material was peripheral blood, obtained in a trial of Ad26.COV2.S vaccine versus placebo. The origin of this receptor is a person between 18 and 65 years old who received the Ad26.COV2.S COVID-19 vaccine or a placebo. The CDR3 bases are TGTGCCAGCAGTTTAGGAGGGGGCAATGAAAAACTGTTTTTT. This encodes CASSLGGGNEKLFF.